The 11 T cell receptor beta chains reported below all come from one sample, sequenced in a study of PD-1 blockade in mismatch repair-deficient tumors. The table came from immunoSEQ multiplex PCR; TCRdb's copy has only in-frame clones and leaves some out. The sample contains some 49,000 clones, more than 65% of which appear only once. Sequencing used PBMCs, obtained before pembrolizumab treatment. The receptors stem from an adult with mismatch repair-deficient cancer.

The rearrangement joins TRBV5-1 to TRBJ2-1; D is ambiguous. This CDR3 contains 14 residues. V gave up 4 bases and J gave up 3 bases, with 11 bases separating them. Germline V gene lookup returns CDR1 SGHRS and CDR2 YFSETQ. CDR3 coding DNA: TGCGCCAGCAGCCCCGAGGCAGTCTACAATGAGCAGTTCTTC. Translated, it gives CASSPEAVYNEQFF.

The chain has TRBV6-1 and TRBJ2-6, with D possibly TRBD1 on 6 matching bases. Trimming took 1 base from V and 2 from J, leaving 6 bases between them. This CDR3 contains 15 residues. Per germline, CDR1 MNHNS and CDR2 SASEGT. The CDR3 DNA is TGTGCCAGCAGTGAAGACAGGGCTGGGGCCAACGTCCTGACTTTC. As protein: CASSEDRAGANVLTF.

V and J are TRBV6-1 and TRBJ1-1; the D gene is possibly TRBD1 (5 bases). CDR1 is MNHNS, CDR2 SASEGT, per germline. There are 13 residues in the CDR3. V was cut by 4 bases and J by 2 bases, with 8 bases left in between. CDR3 residues: CASSGQFNTEAFF. The DNA for the CDR3 is TGTGCCAGCAGTGGACAGTTTAACACTGAAGCTTTCTTT.

The gene calls are TRBV4-1 and TRBJ2-5; tentatively, D is TRBD1 (6 bases). Trimming removed 4 bases from V and 0 bases from J, with 12 bases in between. This CDR3 has 15 amino acids. In germline, CDR1 is MGHRA, CDR2 YSYEKL. The DNA for the CDR3 is TGCGCCAGCAGCCCGTGGACAGCGTACCAAGAGACCCAGTACTTC. Protein sequence: CASSPWTAYQETQYF.

CDR3 sequence: CASSTWTVNTEAFF. CDR3 in DNA: TGTGCCAGTAGTACCTGGACGGTGAACACTGAAGCTTTCTTT. The chain is built from TRBV19 and TRBJ1-1; D is unclear. The CDR3 covers 14 residues. CDR1 and CDR2 (germline): LNHDA, SQIVND (reference sequence). V was shortened by 4 bases and J by 0 bases, with 9 bases between the two germline ends. Using reference TRBV19 and TRBJ1-1 for the parts outside the CDR3, the full variable domain is DGGITQSPKYLFRKEGQNVTLSCEQNLNHDAMYWYRQDPGQGLRLIYYSQIVNDFQKGDIAEGYSVSREKKESFPLTVTSAQKNPTAFYLCASSTWTVNTEAFFGQGTRLTVV.

The chain combines TRBV7-2 with TRBJ2-7; D not resolved. The CDR3 covers 11 residues. V was clipped by 5 bases and J by 3 bases, with 5 bases between them. In germline, CDR1 is SGHTA, CDR2 FQGNSA. DNA for the CDR3: TGTGCCAGCAGCCTGCGCTACGAGCAGTACTTC. Residues: CASSLRYEQYF.

The rearrangement uses TRBV6-1 and TRBJ2-7; maybe TRBD1 (7 bases). The CDR3 has 15 amino acids. Trimming left V 3 bases short and J 2 bases short, with 14 bases between. Germline CDR1 is MNHNS and CDR2 is SASEGT. CDR3 residues: CASSEEGQIPYEQYF. For the CDR3, the DNA is TGTGCCAGCAGTGAGGAGGGACAGATCCCCTACGAGCAGTACTTC.

The chain uses TRBV15 and TRBJ2-5; 8 bases line up with TRBD2. This CDR3 region has 15 residues. V lost 3 bases to trimming and J lost 4 bases; unmatched junction nucleotides: 7. Germline assignment: CDR1 LNHNV and CDR2 YYDKDF (reference sequence). CDR3 sequence reads: CATSRGLGVRETQYF. The CDR3 bases are TGTGCCACCAGCAGGGGACTAGGGGTTCGAGAGACCCAGTACTTC.

Only one count was recorded for this clone. The genes are TRBV6-6 and TRBJ2-7; 10 bases map to TRBD2. This CDR3 contains 13 residues. Germline V gene sequence: CDR1 MNHNY, CDR2 SVGAGI (reference sequence). V was clipped by 8 bases and J by 6 bases; unmatched bases: 7. In DNA, the CDR3 is TGTGCCAGCCTCCCTAGCGGGAGTTCCGAGCAGTACTTC. It yields the protein CASLPSGSSEQYF.

The chain carries TRBV4-1 and TRBJ1-1; 7 bases are shared with TRBD1. Losses at the gene ends were 0 bases for V and 1 base for J; bases not matched to a gene: 20. This CDR3 is built from 21 residues. Germline CDR1 reads MGHRA; CDR2 reads YSYEKL. The CDR3 bases are TGCGCCAGCAGCCAAGATATAAAAGGGGGTTATACTAAGGGGGCGAACACTGAAGCTTTCTTT. Encoded protein: CASSQDIKGGYTKGANTEAFF.

This clone was recorded a few times. J is TRBJ2-7 and V is TRBV6-5; D is perhaps TRBD1 (6 bases). CDR3 length: 15 amino acids. The V end was cut by 6 bases, the J end by 0 bases, with 15 bases between. Germline V gives CDR1 MNHEY, CDR2 SVGAGI. The CDR3 region is CASRRTAESSYEQYF. CDR3 sequence (DNA): TGTGCCAGCAGAAGGACAGCCGAGTCCTCCTACGAGCAGTACTTC.